This T cell receptor (beta chain) was captured by sequencing in a study of T cell changes during pregnancy in multiple sclerosis. The CDR3 is 14 amino acids. Germline V gene sequence: CDR1 SGDLS, CDR2 YYNGEE. Trimming at V came to 3 bases and at J to 2 bases, leaving 2 bases not matched to a gene. Sequencing used immunoSEQ multiplex PCR; TCRdb keeps in-frame clones, though not all of them. The sample lists roughly 43,000 clones; about 89% were seen once. Note on this clone: Other DNA sequences of this sample code for an identical CDR3.

The sample was CD4+ T cells from peripheral blood mononuclear cells, taken after pregnancy. The clonotype comes from a female donor with multiple sclerosis, enrolled in a pregnancy study. The V and J genes are TRBV9 and TRBJ2-7; 10 bases map to TRBD2. CDR3 DNA: TGTGCCAGCAGCGGGACTAGCGGTCCCTACGAGCAGTACTTC. Translated, it gives CASSGTSGPYEQYF.